This record looks at one T cell receptor beta chain sequence and its context. This sample is part of a study of blood T cell repertoires in COVID-19. Repertoires were generated with immunoSEQ multiplex PCR, while TCRdb's copy carries only in-frame clones and drops some. The data contain 200,000 to 250,000 clones, 70% to 90% of them singletons. V shed 3 bases, J shed 2 bases, and the junction held 11 bases outside the gene matches. The CDR3 spans 18 residues. CDR1 is SGHVS, CDR2 FNYEAQ, per germline. This TCR derives from a man aged 25-40 years who had recovered from COVID-19. The specimen sequenced was PBMCs or T cells enriched from blood (not recorded which). V is TRBV7-6 and J is TRBJ2-3; 10 positions agree with TRBD2. The CDR3 sequence is CASSFIFSGGPITDTQYF. CDR3 bases: TGTGCCAGCAGCTTTATTTTTAGCGGGGGGCCGATCACAGATACGCAGTATTTT.